The source of this TCR beta chain is a study of metastatic and nonmetastatic thyroid tumors (TCRdb year 2020). For the wider study: For patients with malignant and with benign thyroid disease, the researchers compared repertoires between peripheral blood samples and tumor or nodule tissue samples.

Libraries came from PCR. The instrument was an Illumina HiSeq 4000. High-throughput sequencing was used to profile the CDR3 region of the TCR beta-chain in every patient. The study's processing was this. A classifier to discriminate distant-metastatic papillary thyroid cancer patients was built from CDR3 differences across clinicopathological groups. The Shannon index was used to measure repertoire diversity, and the Morisita-Horn index was used to measure how similar tumor and blood repertoires were. TCRdb took the public reads, trimmed them with fastp at Q25, ran MiXCR for clone calling and kept in-frame beta chains. The V and J calls were determined by TCRdb, not by the authors. Within this sample are around 30,000 clones, with 13% of them counted one time only. The top ten hold 4.9% of the sample. Before undergoing thyroid surgery, none of the patients had been given any kind of treatment. Patient clinical samples collected from about 2012 to 2018 were retrospectively analysed using T-cell receptor beta sequencing.

Turning to this clone: Its target antigen remains unknown. No much larger clone is present one base from it, and per-base qualities are unavailable. Other DNA sequences from this sample encode an identical CDR3 as well.

Findings and caveats that apply to the study as a whole: TCR beta diversity was reported as significantly higher in malignant tumors than in benign nodules, in both blood and tumor samples.

Sequenced sample: blood. This TCR was recovered from a female donor with papillary thyroid cancer or a benign thyroid nodule (not recorded which). Some clones in this sample may be carry-over from other donors' samples.

CDR3 region: CSAVPGTSPGRVETQYF. The base sequence is TGCAGCGCTGTTCCCGGGACTAGCCCCGGGAGGGTAGAGACCCAGTACTTC. The V gene is TRBV20-1 and the J gene is TRBJ2-5; TRBD2 matches 9 bases in the middle. The CDR3 goes from the cysteine to the phenylalanine over 17 residues. CDR3 DNA is the only sequence kept; it has 51 bases, read in frame from the first base. From the germline V gene (reference sequence), CDR1 is DFQATT and CDR2 is SNEGSKA.